This T cell receptor beta chain was obtained from a study of blood T cell repertoires in COVID-19. Germline-derived CDR1 and CDR2 are KGHSH and LQKENI. V dropped 2 bases and J dropped 6; count of bases not matched to a gene: 6. The length of the CDR3 is 14 residues. This clone was observed a single time. Clones were read by immunoSEQ multiplex PCR, and TCRdb kept only the in-frame ones, dropping some. Here the sample spans 150,000 to 200,000 clones, about four fifths being singletons. The chain links TRBV18 to TRBJ1-1, with TRBD1 identical over 7 bases. The sequenced sample consisted of peripheral blood. The source is a man aged 55 to 69 with active or convalescent COVID-19. For the CDR3, the DNA is TGTGCCAGCTCACCAGGGACAGCCAAAGCTGAAGCTTTCTTT. Its protein is CASSPGTAKAEAFF.